This T cell receptor beta chain was recovered during a study of shared clonotypes between healthy human individuals. Execution of the assay was at deep level. Some clones are missing from TCRdb's copy, which holds only in-frame ones; the method was immunoSEQ multiplex PCR. The profile shows about half a million clones, 81% of them singletons. Approximately 90 million PBMCs were counted before genomic DNA extraction. Germline CDR1 is KGHSH and CDR2 is LQKENI. This CDR3 contains 13 residues. The ends were cut back, 5 bases at V and 7 bases at J, with 15 bases in the middle. The specimen was PBMCs. This clonotype originated in a woman in her thirties or forties in good health. Some clones in this sample may be carry-over from other donors' samples. The chain carries TRBV18 and TRBJ2-7; D is possibly TRBD2 (6 bases). In DNA, the CDR3 is TGTGCCAGCTCATTAACCCAGGACTATGAGCAGTACTTC. The encoded protein is CASSLTQDYEQYF.